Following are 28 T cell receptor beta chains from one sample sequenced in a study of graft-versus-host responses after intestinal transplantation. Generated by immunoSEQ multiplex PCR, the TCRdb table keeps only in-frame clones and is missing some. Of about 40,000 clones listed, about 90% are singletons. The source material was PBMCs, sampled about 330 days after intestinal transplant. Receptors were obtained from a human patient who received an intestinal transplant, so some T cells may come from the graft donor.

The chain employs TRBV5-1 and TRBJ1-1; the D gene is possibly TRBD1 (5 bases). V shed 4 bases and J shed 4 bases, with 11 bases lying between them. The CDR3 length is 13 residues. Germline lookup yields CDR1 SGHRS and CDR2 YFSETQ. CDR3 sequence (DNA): TGCGCCAGCAGCGGGGGAGGAGTCACTGAAGCTTTCTTT. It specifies CASSGGGVTEAFF.

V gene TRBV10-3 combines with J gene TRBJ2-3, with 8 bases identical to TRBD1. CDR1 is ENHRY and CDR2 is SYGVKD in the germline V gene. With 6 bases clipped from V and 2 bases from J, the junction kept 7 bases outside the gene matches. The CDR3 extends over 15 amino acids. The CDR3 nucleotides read TGTGCCATCAGGGACGGGACAGGAGACACAGATACGCAGTATTTT. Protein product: CAIRDGTGDTDTQYF.

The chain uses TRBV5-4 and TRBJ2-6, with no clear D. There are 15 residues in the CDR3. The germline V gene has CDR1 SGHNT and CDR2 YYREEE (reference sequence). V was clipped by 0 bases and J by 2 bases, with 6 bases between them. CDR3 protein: CASSLGRAGANVLTF. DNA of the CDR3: TGTGCCAGCAGCTTGGGCCGAGCTGGGGCCAACGTCCTGACTTTC.

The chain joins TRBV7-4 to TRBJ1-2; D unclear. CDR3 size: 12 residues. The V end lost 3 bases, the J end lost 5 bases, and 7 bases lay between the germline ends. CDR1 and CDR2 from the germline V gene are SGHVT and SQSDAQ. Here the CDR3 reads CASSLDGYGYTF. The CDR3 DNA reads TGTGCCAGCAGCTTGGACGGTTATGGCTACACCTTC.

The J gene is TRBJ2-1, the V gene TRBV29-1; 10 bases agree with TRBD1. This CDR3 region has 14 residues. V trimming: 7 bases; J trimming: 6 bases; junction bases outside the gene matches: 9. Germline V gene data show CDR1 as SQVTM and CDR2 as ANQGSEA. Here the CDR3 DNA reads TGCAGCGGGATCCGGGACAGGGGTGTCAATGAGCAGTTCTTC. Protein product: CSGIRDRGVNEQFF.

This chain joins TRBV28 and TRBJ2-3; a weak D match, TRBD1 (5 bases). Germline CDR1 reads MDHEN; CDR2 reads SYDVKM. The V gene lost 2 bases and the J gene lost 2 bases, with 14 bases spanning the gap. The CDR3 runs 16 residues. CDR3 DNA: TGTGCCAGCAGTTTACCATCCAGGGATTACACAGATACGCAGTATTTT. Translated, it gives CASSLPSRDYTDTQYF.

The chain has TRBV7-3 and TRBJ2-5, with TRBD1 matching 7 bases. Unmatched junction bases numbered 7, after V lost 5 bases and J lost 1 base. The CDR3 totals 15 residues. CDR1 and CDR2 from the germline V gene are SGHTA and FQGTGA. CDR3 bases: TGTGCCAGCAGCCACCCCGGGACAGCCCAAGAGACCCAGTACTTC. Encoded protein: CASSHPGTAQETQYF.

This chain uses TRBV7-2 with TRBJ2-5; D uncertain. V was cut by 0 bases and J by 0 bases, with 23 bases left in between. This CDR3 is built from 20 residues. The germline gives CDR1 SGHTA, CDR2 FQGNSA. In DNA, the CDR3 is TGTGCCAGCAGCTTAGCGCCCCAAACGTCAGCCCTCTTCTACCAAGAGACCCAGTACTTC. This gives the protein CASSLAPQTSALFYQETQYF. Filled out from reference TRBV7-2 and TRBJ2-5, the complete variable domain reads GAGVSQSPSNKVTEKGKDVELRCDPISGHTALYWYRQSLGQGLEFLIYFQGNSAPDKSGLPSDRFSAERTGGSVSTLTIQRTQQEDSAVYLCASSLAPQTSALFYQETQYFGPGTRLLVL.

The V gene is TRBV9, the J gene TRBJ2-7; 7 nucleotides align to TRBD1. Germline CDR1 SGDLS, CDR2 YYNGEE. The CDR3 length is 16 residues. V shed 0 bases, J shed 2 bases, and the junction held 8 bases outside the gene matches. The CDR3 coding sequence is TGTGCCAGCAGCGTAGCCGGGGACAGATTTCCCTACGAGCAGTACTTC. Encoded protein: CASSVAGDRFPYEQYF.

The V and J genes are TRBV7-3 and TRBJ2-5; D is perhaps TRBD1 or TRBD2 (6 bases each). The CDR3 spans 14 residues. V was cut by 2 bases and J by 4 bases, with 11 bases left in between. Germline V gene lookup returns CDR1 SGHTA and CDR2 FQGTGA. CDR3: CASSLRGGTETQYF. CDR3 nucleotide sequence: TGTGCCAGCAGCTTACGAGGGGGGACAGAGACCCAGTACTTC.

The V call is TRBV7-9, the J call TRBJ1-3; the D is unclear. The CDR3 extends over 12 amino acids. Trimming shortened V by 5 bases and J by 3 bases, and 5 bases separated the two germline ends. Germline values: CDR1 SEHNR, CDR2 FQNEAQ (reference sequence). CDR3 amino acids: CASSAFGNTIYF. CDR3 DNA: TGTGCCAGCAGCGCCTTTGGAAACACCATATATTTT.

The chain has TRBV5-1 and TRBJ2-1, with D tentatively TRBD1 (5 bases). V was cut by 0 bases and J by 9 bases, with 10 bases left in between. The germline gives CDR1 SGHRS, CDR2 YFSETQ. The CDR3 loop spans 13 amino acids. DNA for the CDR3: TGCGCCAGCAGCTTGGATGAAGGGGTTGAGCAGTTCTTC. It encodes CASSLDEGVEQFF.

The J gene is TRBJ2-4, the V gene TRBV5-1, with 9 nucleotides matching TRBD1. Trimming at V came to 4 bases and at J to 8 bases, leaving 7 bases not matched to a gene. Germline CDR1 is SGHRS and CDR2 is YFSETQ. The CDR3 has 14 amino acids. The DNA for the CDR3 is TGCGCCAGCAGCAGCCGGGACAGGGAATACATTCAGTACTTC. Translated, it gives CASSSRDREYIQYF.

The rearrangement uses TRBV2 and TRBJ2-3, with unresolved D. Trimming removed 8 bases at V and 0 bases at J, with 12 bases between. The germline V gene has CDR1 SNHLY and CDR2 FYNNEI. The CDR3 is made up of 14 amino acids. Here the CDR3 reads CASQDSRSTDTQYF. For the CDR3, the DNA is TGTGCCAGCCAGGATTCTAGAAGCACAGATACGCAGTATTTT. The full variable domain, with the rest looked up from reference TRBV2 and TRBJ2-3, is EPEVTQTPSHQVTQMGQEVILRCVPISNHLYFYWYRQILGQKVEFLVSFYNNEISEKSEIFDDQFSVERPDGSNFTLKIRSTKLEDSAMYFCASQDSRSTDTQYFGPGTRLTVL.

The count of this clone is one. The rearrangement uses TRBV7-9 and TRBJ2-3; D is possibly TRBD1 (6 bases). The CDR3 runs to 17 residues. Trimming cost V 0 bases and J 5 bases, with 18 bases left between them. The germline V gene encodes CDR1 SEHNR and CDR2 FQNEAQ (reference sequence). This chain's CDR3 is CASSLAWDTQGVDTQYF. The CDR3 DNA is TGTGCCAGCAGCTTAGCGTGGGACACCCAAGGAGTAGATACGCAGTATTTT.

CDR3 sequence (DNA): TGTGCCAGCAGCCTTGAGGACAGTACCTACGAGCAGTACTTC. Protein: CASSLEDSTYEQYF. V is TRBV7-6 and J is TRBJ2-7, with D perhaps TRBD1 (6 bases). The CDR3 runs 14 residues. Germline lookup yields CDR1 SGHVS and CDR2 FNYEAQ. The V end lost 5 bases, the J end lost 2 bases, and 13 bases lay between the germline ends.

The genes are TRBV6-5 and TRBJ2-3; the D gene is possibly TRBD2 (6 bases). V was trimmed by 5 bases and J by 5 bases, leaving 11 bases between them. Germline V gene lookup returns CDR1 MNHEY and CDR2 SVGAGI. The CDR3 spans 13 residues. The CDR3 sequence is CASSPGLEDTQYF. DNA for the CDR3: TGTGCCAGCAGTCCGGGACTCGAAGATACGCAGTATTTT.

The chain's CDR3 is CASRQTNYGYTF. As DNA, the CDR3 is TGTGCCAGCAGGCAGACTAACTATGGCTACACCTTC. This chain links TRBV6-5 with TRBJ1-2; D is unresolved. The CDR3 is made up of 12 amino acids. Germline CDR1 MNHEY, CDR2 SVGAGI. The germline V and J ends were trimmed by 6 bases and 0 bases, with 5 bases remaining between them.

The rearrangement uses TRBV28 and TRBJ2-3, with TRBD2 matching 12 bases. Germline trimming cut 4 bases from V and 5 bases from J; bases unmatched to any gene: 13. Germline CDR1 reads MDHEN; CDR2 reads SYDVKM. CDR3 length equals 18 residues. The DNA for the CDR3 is TGTGCCAGCAGTTCCCCATTCCTAGCGGGAGGGCATATAGATACGCAGTATTTT. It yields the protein CASSSPFLAGGHIDTQYF.

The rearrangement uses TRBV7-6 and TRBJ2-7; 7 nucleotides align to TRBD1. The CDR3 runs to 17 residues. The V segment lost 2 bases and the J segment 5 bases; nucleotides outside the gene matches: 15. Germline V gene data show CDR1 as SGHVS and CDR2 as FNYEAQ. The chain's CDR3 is CASSLSPPPWTGHEQYF. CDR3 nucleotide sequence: TGTGCCAGCAGCTTATCTCCCCCTCCTTGGACAGGACACGAGCAGTACTTC.

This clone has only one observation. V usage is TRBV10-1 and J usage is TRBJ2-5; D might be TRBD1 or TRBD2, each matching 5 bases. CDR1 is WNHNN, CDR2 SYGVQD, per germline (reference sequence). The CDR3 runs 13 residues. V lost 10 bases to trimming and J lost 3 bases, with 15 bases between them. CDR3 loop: CAIHGTEKETQYF. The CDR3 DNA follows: TGCGCCATCCACGGGACGGAGAAAGAGACCCAGTACTTC.

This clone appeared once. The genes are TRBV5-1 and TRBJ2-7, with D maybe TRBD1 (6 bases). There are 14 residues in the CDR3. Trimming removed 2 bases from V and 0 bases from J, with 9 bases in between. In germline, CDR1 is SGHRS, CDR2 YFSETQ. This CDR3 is CASSFSDSSYEQYF. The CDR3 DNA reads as TGCGCCAGCAGCTTCTCGGACAGCTCCTACGAGCAGTACTTC.

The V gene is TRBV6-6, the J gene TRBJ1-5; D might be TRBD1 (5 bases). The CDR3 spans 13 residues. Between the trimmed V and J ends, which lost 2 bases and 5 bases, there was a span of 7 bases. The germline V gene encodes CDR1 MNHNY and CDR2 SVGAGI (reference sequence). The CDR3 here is CASSYRGDQPQHF. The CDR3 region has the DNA TGTGCCAGCAGTTACAGGGGCGATCAGCCCCAGCATTTT.

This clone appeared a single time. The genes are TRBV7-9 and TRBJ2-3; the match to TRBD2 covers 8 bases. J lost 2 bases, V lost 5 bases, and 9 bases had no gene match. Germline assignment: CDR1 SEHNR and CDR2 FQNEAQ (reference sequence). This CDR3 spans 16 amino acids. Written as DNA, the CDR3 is TGTGCCAGCAGCCCCGGGGGGGCCCTCAACACAGATACGCAGTATTTT. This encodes CASSPGGALNTDTQYF.

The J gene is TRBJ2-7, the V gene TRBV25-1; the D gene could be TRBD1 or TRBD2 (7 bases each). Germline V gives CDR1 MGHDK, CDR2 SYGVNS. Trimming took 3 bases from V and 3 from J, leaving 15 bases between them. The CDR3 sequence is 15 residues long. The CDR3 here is CASSELGQRGYEQYF. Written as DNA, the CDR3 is TGTGCCAGCAGTGAGTTGGGACAGCGGGGCTACGAGCAGTACTTC.

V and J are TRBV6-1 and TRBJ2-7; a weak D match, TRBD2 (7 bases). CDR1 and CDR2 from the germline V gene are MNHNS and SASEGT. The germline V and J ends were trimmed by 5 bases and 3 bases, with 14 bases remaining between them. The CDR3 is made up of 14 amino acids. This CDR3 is CASSIRGAYYEQYF. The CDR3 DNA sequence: TGTGCCAGCAGTATCCGGGGGGCCTACTACGAGCAGTACTTC.

The CDR3 DNA reads TGCGCCAGCAGCTTGGGGGGCGGGGACGAGCAGTACTTC. Its translation is CASSLGGGDEQYF. This sequence joins TRBV5-1 and TRBJ2-7; a possible D gene is TRBD2 (6 bases). Trimming took 0 bases from V and 5 from J, leaving 9 bases between them. CDR3 length equals 13 residues. The germline CDR1 and CDR2 sequences are SGHRS and YFSETQ.

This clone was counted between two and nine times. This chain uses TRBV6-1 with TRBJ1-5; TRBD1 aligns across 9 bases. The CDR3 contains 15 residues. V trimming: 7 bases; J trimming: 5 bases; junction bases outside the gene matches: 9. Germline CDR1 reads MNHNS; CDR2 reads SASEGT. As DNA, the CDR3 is TGTGCCAGCAAGGTCTTGACAGGGGGTCATCAGCCCCAGCATTTT. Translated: CASKVLTGGHQPQHF.